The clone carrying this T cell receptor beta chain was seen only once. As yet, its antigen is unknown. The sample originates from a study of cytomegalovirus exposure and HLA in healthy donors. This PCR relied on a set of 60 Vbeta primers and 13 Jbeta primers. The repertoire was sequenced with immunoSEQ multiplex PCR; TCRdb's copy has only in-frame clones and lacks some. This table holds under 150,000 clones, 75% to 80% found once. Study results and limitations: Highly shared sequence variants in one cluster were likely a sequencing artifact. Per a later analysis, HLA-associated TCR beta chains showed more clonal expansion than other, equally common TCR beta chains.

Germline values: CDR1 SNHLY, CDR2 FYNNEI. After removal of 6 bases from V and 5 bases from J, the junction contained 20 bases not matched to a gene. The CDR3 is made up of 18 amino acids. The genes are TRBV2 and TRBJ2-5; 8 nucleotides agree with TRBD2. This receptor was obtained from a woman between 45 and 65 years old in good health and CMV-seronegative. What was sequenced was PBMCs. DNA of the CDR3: TGTGCCAGCAGCTTTCGTTCGGGGGGGGGCCAAGAGCAGGAGACCCAGTACTTC. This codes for CASSFRSGGGQEQETQYF.